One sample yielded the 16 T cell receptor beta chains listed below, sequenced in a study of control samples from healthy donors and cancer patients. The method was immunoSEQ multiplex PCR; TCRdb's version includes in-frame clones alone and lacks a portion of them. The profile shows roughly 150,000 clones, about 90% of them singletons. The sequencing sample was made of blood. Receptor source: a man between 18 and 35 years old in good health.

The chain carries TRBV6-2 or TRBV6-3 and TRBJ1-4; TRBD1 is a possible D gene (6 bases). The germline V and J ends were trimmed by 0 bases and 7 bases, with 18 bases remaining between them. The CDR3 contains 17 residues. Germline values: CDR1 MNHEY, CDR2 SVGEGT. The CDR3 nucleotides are TGTGCCAGCAGTTACTCGACCTACAGGGTCCGGGGTGAAAAACTGTTTTTT. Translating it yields CASSYSTYRVRGEKLFF.

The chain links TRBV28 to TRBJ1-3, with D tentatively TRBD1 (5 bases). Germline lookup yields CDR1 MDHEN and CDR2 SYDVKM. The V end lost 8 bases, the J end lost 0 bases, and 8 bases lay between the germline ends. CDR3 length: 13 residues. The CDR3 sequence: CASDSSSGNTIYF. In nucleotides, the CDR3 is TGTGCCAGCGACAGTAGCTCTGGAAACACCATATATTTT.

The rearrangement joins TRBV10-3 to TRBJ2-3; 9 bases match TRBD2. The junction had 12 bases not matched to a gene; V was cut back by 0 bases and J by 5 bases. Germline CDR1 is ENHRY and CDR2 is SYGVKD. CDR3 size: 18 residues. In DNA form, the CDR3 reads TGTGCCATCAGTGAGTCTTGGGGACTAGCCGGTAGTATAGATACGCAGTATTTT. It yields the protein CAISESWGLAGSIDTQYF.

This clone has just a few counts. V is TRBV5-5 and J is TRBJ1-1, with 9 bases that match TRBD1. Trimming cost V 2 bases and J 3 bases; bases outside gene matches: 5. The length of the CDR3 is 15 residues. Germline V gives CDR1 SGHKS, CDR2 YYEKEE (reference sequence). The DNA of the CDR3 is TGTGCCAGCAGCTTCCCACAGGGGGCGGACACTGAAGCTTTCTTT. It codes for CASSFPQGADTEAFF.

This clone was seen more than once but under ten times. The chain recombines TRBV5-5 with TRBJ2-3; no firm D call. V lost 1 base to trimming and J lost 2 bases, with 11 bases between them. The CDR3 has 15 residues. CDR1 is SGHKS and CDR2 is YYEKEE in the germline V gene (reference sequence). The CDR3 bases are TGTGCCAGCAGCTTGACAATACTCCCCACAGATACGCAGTATTTT. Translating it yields CASSLTILPTDTQYF.

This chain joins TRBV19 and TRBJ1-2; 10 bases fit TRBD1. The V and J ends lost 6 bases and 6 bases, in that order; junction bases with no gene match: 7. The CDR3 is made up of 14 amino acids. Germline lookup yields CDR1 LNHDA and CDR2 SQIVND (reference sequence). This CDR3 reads CASSTGTGVHGYTF. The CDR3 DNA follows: TGTGCCAGTAGCACCGGGACAGGGGTGCATGGCTACACCTTC.

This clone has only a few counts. The CDR3 protein is CASSEYGYLGNQPQHF. The CDR3 DNA sequence: TGTGCCAGCAGTGAATATGGGTATCTCGGCAATCAGCCCCAGCATTTT. This chain joins TRBV25-1 and TRBJ1-5; D gene uncertain. Germline lookup yields CDR1 MGHDK and CDR2 SYGVNS. Trimming shortened V by 0 bases and J by 2 bases, and 11 bases separated the two germline ends. The CDR3 has 16 amino acids.

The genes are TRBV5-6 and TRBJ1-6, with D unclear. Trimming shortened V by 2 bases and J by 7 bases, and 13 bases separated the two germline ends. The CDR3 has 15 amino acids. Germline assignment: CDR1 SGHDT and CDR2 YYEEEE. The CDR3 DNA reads TGTGCCAGCAGCTTCCGCCGGAGACACAATTCACCCCTCCACTTT. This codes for CASSFRRRHNSPLHF.

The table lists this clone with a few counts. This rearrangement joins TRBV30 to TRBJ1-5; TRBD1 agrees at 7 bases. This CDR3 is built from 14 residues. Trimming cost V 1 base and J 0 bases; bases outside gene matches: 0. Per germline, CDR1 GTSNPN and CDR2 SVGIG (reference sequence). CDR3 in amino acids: CAWSGDSSNQPQHF. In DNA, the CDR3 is TGTGCCTGGAGTGGGGACAGTAGCAATCAGCCCCAGCATTTT.

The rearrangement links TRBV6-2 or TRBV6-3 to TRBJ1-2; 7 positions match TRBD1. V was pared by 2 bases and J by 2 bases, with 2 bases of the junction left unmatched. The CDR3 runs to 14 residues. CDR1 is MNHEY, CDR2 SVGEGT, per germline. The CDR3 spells CASSYVGQNYGYTF. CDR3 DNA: TGTGCCAGCAGTTACGTGGGACAGAACTATGGCTACACCTTC.

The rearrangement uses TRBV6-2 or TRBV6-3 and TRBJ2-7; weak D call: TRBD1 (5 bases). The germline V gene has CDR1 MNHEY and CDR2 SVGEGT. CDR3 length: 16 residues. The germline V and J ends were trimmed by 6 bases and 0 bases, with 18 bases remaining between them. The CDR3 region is CASSSTGWGTSYEQYF. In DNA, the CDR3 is TGTGCCAGCAGCTCAACAGGCTGGGGTACCTCCTACGAGCAGTACTTC.

DNA for the CDR3: TGTGCCAGCAGCTTTTGGTCGAAGACCCAGTACTTC. This sequence encodes CASSFWSKTQYF. The rearrangement uses TRBV5-6 and TRBJ2-5; D gene uncertain. V was clipped by 2 bases and J by 6 bases, with 8 bases between them. The CDR3 consists of 12 residues. Germline values: CDR1 SGHDT, CDR2 YYEEEE.

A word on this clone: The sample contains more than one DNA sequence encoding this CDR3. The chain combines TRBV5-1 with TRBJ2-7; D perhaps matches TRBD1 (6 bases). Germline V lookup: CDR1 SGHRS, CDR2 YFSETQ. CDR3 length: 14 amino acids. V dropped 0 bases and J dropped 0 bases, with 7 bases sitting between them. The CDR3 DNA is TGCGCCAGCAGCTTGGTAGGGGGCTCCTACGAGCAGTACTTC. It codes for CASSLVGGSYEQYF.

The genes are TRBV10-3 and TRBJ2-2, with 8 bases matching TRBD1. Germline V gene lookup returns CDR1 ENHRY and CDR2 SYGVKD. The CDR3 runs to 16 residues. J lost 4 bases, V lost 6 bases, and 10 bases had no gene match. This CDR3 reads CAISQGTGLGTGELFF. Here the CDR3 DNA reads TGTGCCATCAGCCAAGGGACAGGACTGGGCACCGGGGAGCTGTTTTTT.

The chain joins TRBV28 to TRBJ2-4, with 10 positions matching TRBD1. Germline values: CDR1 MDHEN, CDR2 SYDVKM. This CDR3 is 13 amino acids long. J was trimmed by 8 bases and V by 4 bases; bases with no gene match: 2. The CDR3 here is CASSSGQGDIQYF. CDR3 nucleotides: TGTGCCAGCAGTTCCGGACAGGGGGACATTCAGTACTTC.

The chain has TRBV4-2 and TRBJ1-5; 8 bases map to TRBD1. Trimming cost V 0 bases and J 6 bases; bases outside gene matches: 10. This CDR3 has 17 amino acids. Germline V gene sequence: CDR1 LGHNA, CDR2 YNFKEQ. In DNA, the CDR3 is TGTGCCAGCAGCCAAGATTATTCAGGGGGCGAGGGTCAGCCCCAGCATTTT. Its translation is CASSQDYSGGEGQPQHF.